The entry below describes one TCR beta chain. Its specificity is not known. This specimen belongs to a study of beta chain features in type 1 diabetes. Whole-study results and caveats: Here, the possible influence of HLA type (on TCRB rearrangement) remained unresolved. There was a moderate but significant shortening of TCRB CDR3s in all four CD4+ subsets of Type 1 diabetes patients.

CDR1 and CDR2 from the germline V gene are SGHVS and FNYEAQ. This CDR3 is built from 16 residues. V lost 3 bases, J lost 3 bases, and 9 bases stayed unmatched. Each of the CD4+ naive, central memory, regulatory and stem cell-like memory populations was sorted via CD45RO/CCR7/CD25/CD127/CD95/CD27. Sequenced material consisted of expressed TCRB transcripts (all of the isolated RNA was reverse transcribed). Naive, central memory and regulatory T cell samples came to a mean of approximately 3.57 million reads. Some clones are missing from TCRdb's copy, which holds only in-frame ones; the method was immunoSEQ multiplex PCR. The sample gives about 740,000 clones, around an eighth of which show up once; 0.02% to 0.025% is in the top ten.

The origin of this receptor is a man in his late teens or twenties with type 1 diabetes. The genes are TRBV7-6 and TRBJ1-2; 8 nucleotides match TRBD1. The sequencing sample was made of naive CD4+ T cells from blood. The CDR3 nucleotides read TGTGCCAGCAGCTTGTGGCCAGGGGGCGCGGACTATGGCTACACCTTC. Translating it yields CASSLWPGGADYGYTF.